The T cell receptor (beta chain) described here comes from a study of vaccination and CD4 T cells after COVID-19. Across the whole study: The authors used overlapping spike peptides from SARS-CoV-2, HCoV-NL63, HCoV-OC43 and HCoV-229E to stimulate cells.

J lost 7 bases, V lost 7 bases, and 6 bases had no gene match. Germline V gene lookup returns CDR1 MNHEY and CDR2 SMNVEV (reference sequence). This CDR3 is built from 13 residues. Treatment denoted: approximately nine-day PBMC culture with coronavirus spike peptide pools or control peptides (ViraFEST assay). Positive PCR dates ranged from March to December 2020; these dates predated US Alpha, Beta and Delta variants. Fresh IL-2 medium was used to replace half of the medium on days 3 and 7. This clonotype was counted a few times. What it binds is unknown. Sequencing of DNA taken from cultured CD4+ T cells relied on the Oncomine TCR Beta short-read assay. TCRdb used MiXCR to reprocess the PCR reads, holding one entry per CDR3 protein. This sample has under 15,000 distinct CDR3 sequences; roughly 60% occur once, and the top ten carry 22%.

Sequenced material: CD4+ T cells from blood, cultured in vitro. This chain joins TRBV27 and TRBJ1-2; 10 positions agree with TRBD1. The TCR sequence derives from a human donor who had recovered from COVID-19. The CDR3 sequence: CASTRTGGLGYTF. In DNA form, the CDR3 reads TGTGCCAGCACCCGGACAGGGGGGCTTGGCTACACCTTC.